This is a list of T cell receptor beta chains from one sample in a study of beta chain features in type 1 diabetes. Repertoires were generated with immunoSEQ multiplex PCR, while TCRdb's copy carries only in-frame clones and drops some. The top ten clones hold less than 0.025% of a sample with about 700,000 clones, about an eighth of them seen once. The specimen sequenced was naive CD4+ T cells from blood. The receptors were sampled from a man between 18 and 35 years old with type 1 diabetes. Both conserved end residues are part of each CDR3. The order of the fields is V gene, J gene, clone size, D gene, CDR3 protein, CDR3 DNA. A D gene is named only where the DNA matches it firmly. A row's size may be missing; if present it is once, few, many or a size class.

V: TRBV9; J: TRBJ2-1; size: few; D: TRBD1; CDR3: CASSVELGQGANNEQFF; DNA: TGTGCCAGCAGCGTAGAGTTAGGGCAGGGGGCGAACAATGAGCAGTTCTTC
V: TRBV6-5; J: TRBJ1-1; size: -; D: -; CDR3: CASSSDRMNTEAFF; DNA: TGTGCCAGCAGTTCGGACAGAATGAACACTGAAGCTTTCTTT
V: TRBV10-3; J: TRBJ1-5; size: -; D: -; CDR3: CAISLGNQPQHF; DNA: TGTGCCATCAGTTTAGGAAATCAGCCCCAGCATTTT
V: TRBV10-3; J: TRBJ2-5; size: -; D: TRBD2; CDR3: CAISAGRAETQYF; DNA: TGTGCCATCAGTGCGGGGAGGGCAGAGACCCAGTACTTC
V: TRBV30; J: TRBJ1-5; size: few; D: -; CDR3: CAWSPGGNQPQHF; DNA: TGTGCCTGGAGTCCGGGGGGCAATCAGCCCCAGCATTTT
V: TRBV14; J: TRBJ1-1; size: -; D: -; CDR3: CASSQGVGRATEAFF; DNA: TGTGCCAGCAGCCAAGGGGTTGGGAGAGCAACTGAAGCTTTCTTT
V: TRBV30; J: TRBJ1-5; size: few; D: TRBD1; CDR3: CAWRGQNNQPQHF; DNA: TGTGCCTGGCGGGGACAGAACAATCAGCCCCAGCATTTT
V: TRBV30; J: TRBJ2-3; size: -; D: TRBD2; CDR3: CAWSASGGTDTQYF; DNA: TGTGCCTGGAGTGCCAGCGGGGGAACAGATACGCAGTATTTT
V: TRBV6-1; J: TRBJ2-4; size: -; D: -; CDR3: CASSDQTHIAKNIQYF; DNA: TGTGCCAGCAGTGACCAAACTCACATAGCCAAAAACATTCAGTACTTC
V: TRBV5-1; J: TRBJ1-2; size: few; D: TRBD1; CDR3: CASSLEGQGDGYTF; DNA: TGCGCCAGCAGCTTGGAGGGACAGGGTGATGGCTACACCTTC
V: TRBV28; J: TRBJ2-2; size: -; D: TRBD1; CDR3: CASRPSQGFTGELFF; DNA: TGTGCCAGCAGGCCGTCACAGGGGTTCACCGGGGAGCTGTTTTTT
V: TRBV2; J: TRBJ2-7; size: -; D: -; CDR3: CASSESGVSSYEQYF; DNA: TGTGCCAGCAGTGAATCGGGGGTGAGCTCCTACGAGCAGTACTTC
V: TRBV14; J: TRBJ2-4; size: -; D: -; CDR3: CASSALTTPGNIQYF; DNA: TGTGCCAGCAGCGCCCTCACAACCCCGGGAAACATTCAGTACTTC
V: TRBV9; J: TRBJ2-5; size: -; D: TRBD1; CDR3: CASSVSGTAKGETQYF; DNA: TGTGCCAGCAGCGTGTCCGGGACAGCCAAGGGAGAGACCCAGTACTTC
V: TRBV30; J: TRBJ2-1; size: few; D: -; CDR3: CAWNPWRNEQFF; DNA: TGTGCCTGGAATCCTTGGCGGAATGAGCAGTTCTTC
V: TRBV5-1; J: TRBJ2-3; size: few; D: -; CDR3: CASSLAQRVGTDTQYF; DNA: TGCGCCAGCAGCTTGGCCCAGCGTGTAGGCACAGATACGCAGTATTTT
V: TRBV7-2; J: TRBJ1-4; size: -; D: -; CDR3: CASSRWTAEKLFF; DNA: TGTGCCAGCAGCCGATGGACAGCTGAAAAACTGTTTTTT